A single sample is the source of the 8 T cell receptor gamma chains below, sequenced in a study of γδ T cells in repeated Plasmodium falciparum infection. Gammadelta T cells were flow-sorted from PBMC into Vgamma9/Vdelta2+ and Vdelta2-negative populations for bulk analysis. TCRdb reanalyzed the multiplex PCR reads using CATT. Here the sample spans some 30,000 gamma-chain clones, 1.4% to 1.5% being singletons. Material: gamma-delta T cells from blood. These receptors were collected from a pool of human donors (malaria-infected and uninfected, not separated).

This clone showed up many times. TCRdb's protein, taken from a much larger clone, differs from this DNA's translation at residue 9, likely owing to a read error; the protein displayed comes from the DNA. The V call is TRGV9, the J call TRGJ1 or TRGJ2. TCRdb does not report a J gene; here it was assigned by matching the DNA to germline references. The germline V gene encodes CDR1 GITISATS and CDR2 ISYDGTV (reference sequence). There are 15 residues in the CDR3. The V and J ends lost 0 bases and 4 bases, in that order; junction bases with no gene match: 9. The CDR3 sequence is CALWEVEVDYYKKLF. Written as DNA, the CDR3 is TGTGCCTTGTGGGAGGTGGAAGTGGACTATTATAAGAAACTCTTT.

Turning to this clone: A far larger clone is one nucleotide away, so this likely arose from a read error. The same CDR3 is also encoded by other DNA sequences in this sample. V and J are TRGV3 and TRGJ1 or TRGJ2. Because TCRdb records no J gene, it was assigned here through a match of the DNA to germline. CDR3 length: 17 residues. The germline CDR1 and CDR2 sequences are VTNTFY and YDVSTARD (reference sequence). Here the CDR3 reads CATWDRRQPVNYYKKLF. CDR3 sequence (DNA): TGTGCCACCTGGGACAGGCGACAGCCCGTGAATTACTATAAGAAACTCTTT.

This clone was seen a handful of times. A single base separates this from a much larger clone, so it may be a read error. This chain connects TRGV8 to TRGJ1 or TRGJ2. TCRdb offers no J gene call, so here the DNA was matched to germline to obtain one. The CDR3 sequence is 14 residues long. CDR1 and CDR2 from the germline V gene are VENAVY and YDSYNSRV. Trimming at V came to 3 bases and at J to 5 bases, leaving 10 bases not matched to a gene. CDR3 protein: CATWDGAGDYKKLF. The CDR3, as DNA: TGTGCCACCTGGGATGGGGCAGGGGATTATAAGAAACTCTTT.

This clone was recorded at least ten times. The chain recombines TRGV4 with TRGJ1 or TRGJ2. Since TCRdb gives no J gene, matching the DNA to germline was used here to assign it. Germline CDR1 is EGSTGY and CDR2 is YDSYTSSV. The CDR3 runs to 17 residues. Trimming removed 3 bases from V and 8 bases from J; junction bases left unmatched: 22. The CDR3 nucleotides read TGTGCCACCTGGGATTCAGGGCCGGGGGTCAGGATTAATAAGAAACTCTTT. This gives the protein CATWDSGPGVRINKKLF.

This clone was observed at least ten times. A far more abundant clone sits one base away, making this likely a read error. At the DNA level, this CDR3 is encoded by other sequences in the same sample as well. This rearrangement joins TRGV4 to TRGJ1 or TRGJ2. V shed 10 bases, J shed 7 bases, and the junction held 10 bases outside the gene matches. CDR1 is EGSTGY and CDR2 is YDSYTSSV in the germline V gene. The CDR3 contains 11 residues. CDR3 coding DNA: TGTGCCACATTCCTTTACTATAAGAAACTCTTT. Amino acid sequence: CATFLYYKKLF.

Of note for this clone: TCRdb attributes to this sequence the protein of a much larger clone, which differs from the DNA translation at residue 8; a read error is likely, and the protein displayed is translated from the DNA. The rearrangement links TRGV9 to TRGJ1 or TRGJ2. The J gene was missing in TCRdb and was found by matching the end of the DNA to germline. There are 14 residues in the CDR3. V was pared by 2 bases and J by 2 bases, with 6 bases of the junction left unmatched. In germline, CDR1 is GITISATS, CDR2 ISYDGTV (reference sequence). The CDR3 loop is CALWEANHYYKKLF. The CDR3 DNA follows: TGTGCCTTGTGGGAGGCAAACCATTATTATAAGAAACTCTTT.

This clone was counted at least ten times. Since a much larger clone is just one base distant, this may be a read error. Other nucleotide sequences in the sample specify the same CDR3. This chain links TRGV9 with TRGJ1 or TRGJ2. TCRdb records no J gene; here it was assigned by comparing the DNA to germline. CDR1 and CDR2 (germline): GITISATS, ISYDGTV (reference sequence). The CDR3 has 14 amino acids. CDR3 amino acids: CALWERKNYYKKLF. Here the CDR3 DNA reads TGTGCCTTGTGGGAGCGAAAGAATTATTACAAGAAACTCTTT.

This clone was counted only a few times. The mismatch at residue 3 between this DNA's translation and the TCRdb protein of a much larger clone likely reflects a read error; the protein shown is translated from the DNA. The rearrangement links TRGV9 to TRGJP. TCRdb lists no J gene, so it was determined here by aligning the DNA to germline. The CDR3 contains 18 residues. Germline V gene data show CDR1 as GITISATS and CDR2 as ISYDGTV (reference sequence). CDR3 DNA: TGTGCCTCGTGGGAGACCCATCAGCAAGAGTTGGGCAAAAAAATCAAGGTATTT. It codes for CASWETHQQELGKKIKVF.